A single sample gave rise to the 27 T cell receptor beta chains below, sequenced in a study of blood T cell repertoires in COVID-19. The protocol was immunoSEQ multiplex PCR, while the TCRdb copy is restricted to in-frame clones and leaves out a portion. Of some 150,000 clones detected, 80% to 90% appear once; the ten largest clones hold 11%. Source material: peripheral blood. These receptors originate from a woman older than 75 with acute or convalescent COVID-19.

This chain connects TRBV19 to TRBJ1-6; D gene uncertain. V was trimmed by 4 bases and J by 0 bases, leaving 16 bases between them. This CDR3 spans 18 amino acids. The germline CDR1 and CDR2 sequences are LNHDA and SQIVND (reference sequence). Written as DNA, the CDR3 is TGTGCCAGTAGTACCGTCCGGGGTTTCAGCTCCTATAATTCACCCCTCCACTTT. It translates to CASSTVRGFSSYNSPLHF.

The DNA for the CDR3 is TGCGCCAGCAGCGAGACTGAACTCCTTAACTATGGCTACACCTTC. Its translation: CASSETELLNYGYTF. The J gene is TRBJ1-2, the V gene TRBV5-1; D gene uncertain. Trimming removed 4 bases from V and 1 base from J, with 14 bases in between. This CDR3 contains 15 residues. CDR1 SGHRS and CDR2 YFSETQ come from the germline V gene.

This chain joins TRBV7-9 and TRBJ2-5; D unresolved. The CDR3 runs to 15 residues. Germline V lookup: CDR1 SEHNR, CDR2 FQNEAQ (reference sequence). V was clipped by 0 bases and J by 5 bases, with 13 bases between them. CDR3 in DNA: TGTGCCAGCAGCTTAGCGTACAAAGTCGGGGAGACCCAGTACTTC. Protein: CASSLAYKVGETQYF. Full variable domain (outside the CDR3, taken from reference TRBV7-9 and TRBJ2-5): DTGVSQNPRHKITKRGQNVTFRCDPISEHNRLYWYRQTLGQGPEFLTYFQNEAQLEKSRLLSDRFSAERPKGSFSTLEIQRTEQGDSAMYLCASSLAYKVGETQYFGPGTRLLVL.

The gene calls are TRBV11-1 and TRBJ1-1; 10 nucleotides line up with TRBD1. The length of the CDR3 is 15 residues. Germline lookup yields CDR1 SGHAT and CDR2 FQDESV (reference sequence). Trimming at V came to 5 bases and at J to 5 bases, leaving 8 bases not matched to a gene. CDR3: CASSPRQGARTEAFF. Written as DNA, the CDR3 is TGTGCCAGCAGCCCAAGACAGGGGGCGAGAACTGAAGCTTTCTTT.

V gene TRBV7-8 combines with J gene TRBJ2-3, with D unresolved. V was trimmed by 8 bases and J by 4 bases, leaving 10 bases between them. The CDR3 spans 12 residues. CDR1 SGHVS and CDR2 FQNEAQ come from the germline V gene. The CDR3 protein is CASHSAADTQYF. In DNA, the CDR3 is TGTGCCAGCCACTCGGCGGCAGATACGCAGTATTTT.

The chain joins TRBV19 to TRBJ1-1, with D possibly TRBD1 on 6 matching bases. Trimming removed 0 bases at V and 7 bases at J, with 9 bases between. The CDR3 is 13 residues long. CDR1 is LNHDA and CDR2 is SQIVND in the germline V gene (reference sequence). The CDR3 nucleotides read TGTGCCAGTAGTATAGAAACAGGGCGTGAAGCTTTCTTT. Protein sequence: CASSIETGREAFF.

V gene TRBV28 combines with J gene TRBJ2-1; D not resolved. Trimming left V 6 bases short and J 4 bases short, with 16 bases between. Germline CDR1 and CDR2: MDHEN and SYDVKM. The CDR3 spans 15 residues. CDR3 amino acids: CASRPGLNGYNEQFF. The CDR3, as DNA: TGTGCCAGCAGGCCCGGATTAAACGGGTACAATGAGCAGTTCTTC.

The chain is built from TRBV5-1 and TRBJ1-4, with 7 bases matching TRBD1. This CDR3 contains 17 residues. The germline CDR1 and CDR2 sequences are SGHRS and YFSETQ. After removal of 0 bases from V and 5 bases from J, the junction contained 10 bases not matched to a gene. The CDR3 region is CASSLAPRVGGNEKLFF. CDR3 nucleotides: TGCGCCAGCAGCTTGGCCCCCAGGGTAGGGGGCAATGAAAAACTGTTTTTT.

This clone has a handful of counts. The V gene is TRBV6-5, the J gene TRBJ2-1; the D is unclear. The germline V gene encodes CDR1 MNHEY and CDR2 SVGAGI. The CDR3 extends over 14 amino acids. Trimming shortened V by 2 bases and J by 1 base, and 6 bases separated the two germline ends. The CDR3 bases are TGTGCCAGCAGTTACAGAGAGTCCTACAATGAGCAGTTCTTC. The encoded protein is CASSYRESYNEQFF.

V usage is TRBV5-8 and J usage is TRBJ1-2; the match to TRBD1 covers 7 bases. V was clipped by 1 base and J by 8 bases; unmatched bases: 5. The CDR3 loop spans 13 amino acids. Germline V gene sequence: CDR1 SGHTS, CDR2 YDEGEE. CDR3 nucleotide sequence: TGTGCCAGCAGCTTGATAGGGGGCAGGGGCTACACCTTC. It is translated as CASSLIGGRGYTF.

CDR3 DNA sequence: TGTGCCACGAGACAGGGGGCTATTAGCAATCAGCCCCAGCATTTT. Protein product: CATRQGAISNQPQHF. V usage is TRBV10-3 and J usage is TRBJ1-5; 10 nucleotides agree with TRBD1. V lost 10 bases and J lost 0; bases outside the gene matches: 6. The CDR3 has 15 residues. The germline CDR1 and CDR2 sequences are ENHRY and SYGVKD.

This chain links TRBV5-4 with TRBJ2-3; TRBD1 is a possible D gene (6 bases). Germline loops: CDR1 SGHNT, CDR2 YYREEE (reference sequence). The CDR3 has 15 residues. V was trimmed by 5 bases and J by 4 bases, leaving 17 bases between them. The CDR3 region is CASRGRGFIPDTQYF. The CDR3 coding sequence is TGTGCCAGCAGGGGCAGGGGATTTATCCCAGATACGCAGTATTTT.

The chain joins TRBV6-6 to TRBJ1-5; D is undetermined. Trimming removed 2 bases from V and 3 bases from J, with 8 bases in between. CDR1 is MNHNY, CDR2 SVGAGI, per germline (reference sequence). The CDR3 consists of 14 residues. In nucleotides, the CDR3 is TGTGCCAGCAGTTACGATAGTCTCAATCAGCCCCAGCATTTT. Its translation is CASSYDSLNQPQHF.

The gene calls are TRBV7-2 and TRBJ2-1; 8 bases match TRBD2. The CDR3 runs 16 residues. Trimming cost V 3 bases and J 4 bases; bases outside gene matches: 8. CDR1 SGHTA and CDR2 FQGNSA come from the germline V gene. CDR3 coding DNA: TGTGCCAGCAGCTTGTGGTCTAGCGGGTTGTACAATGAGCAGTTCTTC. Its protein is CASSLWSSGLYNEQFF.

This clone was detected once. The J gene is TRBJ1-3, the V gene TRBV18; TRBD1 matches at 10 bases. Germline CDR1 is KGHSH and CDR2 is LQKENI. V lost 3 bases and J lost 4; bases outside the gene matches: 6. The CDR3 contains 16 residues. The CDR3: CASSPDRGFLGNTIYF. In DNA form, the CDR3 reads TGTGCCAGCTCACCGGACAGGGGGTTCCTCGGAAACACCATATATTTT.

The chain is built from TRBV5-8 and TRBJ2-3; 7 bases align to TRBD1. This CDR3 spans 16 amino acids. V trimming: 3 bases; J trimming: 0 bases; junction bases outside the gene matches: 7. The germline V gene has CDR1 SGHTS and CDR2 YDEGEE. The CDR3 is CASSSLDRRSTDTQYF. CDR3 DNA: TGTGCCAGCAGCTCGCTGGACAGGCGTAGCACAGATACGCAGTATTTT.

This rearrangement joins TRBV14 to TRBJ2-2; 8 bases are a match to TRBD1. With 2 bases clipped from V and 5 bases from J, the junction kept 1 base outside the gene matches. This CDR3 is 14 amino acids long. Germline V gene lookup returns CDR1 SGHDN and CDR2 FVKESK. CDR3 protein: CASSQQGATGELFF. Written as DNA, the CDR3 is TGTGCCAGCAGCCAACAGGGGGCAACCGGGGAGCTGTTTTTT.

DNA for the CDR3: TGCGCCAGCAGCTTGAGTATCGGGACAGGGGGGATCGGGGAGCTGTTTTTT. Protein product: CASSLSIGTGGIGELFF. The chain joins TRBV5-1 to TRBJ2-2; TRBD1 agrees at 11 bases. Losses at the gene ends were 1 base for V and 7 bases for J; bases not matched to a gene: 9. The CDR3 extends over 17 amino acids. Germline-derived CDR1 and CDR2 are SGHRS and YFSETQ.

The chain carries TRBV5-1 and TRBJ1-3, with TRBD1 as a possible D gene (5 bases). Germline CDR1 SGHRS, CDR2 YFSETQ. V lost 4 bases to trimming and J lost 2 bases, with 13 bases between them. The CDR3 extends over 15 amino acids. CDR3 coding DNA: TGCGCCAGCAGCATTACAGGCGGCACTGGAAACACCATATATTTT. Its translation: CASSITGGTGNTIYF.

CDR3 protein: CASSAHRGVGQPQHF. The DNA for the CDR3 is TGTGCCAGTAGTGCCCACAGGGGTGTAGGACAGCCCCAGCATTTT. V usage is TRBV19 and J usage is TRBJ1-5; TRBD1 matches 7 bases. The CDR3 has 15 amino acids. Germline trimming cut 5 bases from V and 7 bases from J; bases unmatched to any gene: 11. In germline, CDR1 is LNHDA, CDR2 SQIVND (reference sequence). Drawing the rest from reference TRBV19 and TRBJ1-5, the complete variable domain is DGGITQSPKYLFRKEGQNVTLSCEQNLNHDAMYWYRQDPGQGLRLIYYSQIVNDFQKGDIAEGYSVSREKKESFPLTVTSAQKNPTAFYLCASSAHRGVGQPQHFGDGTRLSIL.

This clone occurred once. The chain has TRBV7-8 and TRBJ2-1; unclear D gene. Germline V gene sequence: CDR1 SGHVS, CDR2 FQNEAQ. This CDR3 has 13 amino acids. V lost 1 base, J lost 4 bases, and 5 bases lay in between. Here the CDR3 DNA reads TGTGCCAGCAGCTTAGGACTTTACAATGAGCAGTTCTTC. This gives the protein CASSLGLYNEQFF.

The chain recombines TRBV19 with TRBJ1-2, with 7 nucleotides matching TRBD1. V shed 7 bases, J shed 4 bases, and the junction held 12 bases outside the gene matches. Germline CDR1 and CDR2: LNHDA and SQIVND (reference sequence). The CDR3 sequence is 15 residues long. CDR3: CASTPQGYSGYGYTF. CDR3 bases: TGTGCCAGTACCCCACAGGGGTATTCGGGCTATGGCTACACCTTC.

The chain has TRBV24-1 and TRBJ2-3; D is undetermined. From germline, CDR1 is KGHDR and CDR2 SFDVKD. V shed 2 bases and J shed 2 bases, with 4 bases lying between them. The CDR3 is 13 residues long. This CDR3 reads CATSDSYTDTQYF. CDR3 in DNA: TGTGCCACCAGTGATTCCTACACAGATACGCAGTATTTT.

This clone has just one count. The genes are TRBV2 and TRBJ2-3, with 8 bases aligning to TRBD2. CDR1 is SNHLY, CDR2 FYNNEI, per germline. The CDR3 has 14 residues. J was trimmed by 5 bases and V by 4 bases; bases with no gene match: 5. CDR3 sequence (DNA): TGTGCCAGCAGTGCGGGGGGGGCGAGAGATACGCAGTATTTT. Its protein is CASSAGGARDTQYF.

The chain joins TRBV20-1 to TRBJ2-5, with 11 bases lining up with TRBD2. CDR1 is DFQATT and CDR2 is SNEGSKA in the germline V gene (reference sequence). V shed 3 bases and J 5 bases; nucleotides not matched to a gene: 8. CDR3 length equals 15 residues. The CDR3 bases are TGCAGTGCTAGTACTAATAGCGGGGGGGGTGAGACCCAGTACTTC. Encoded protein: CSASTNSGGGETQYF.

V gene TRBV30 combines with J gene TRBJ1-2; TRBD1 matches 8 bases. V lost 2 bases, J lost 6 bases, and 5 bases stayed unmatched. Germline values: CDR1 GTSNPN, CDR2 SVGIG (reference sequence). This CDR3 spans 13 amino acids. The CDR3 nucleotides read TGTGCCTGGAGTCCCGACAGGGGTGATGGCTACACCTTC. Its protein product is CAWSPDRGDGYTF.

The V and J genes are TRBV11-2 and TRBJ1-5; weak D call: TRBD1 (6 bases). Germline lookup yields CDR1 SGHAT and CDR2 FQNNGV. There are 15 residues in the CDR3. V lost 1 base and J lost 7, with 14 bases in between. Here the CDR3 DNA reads TGTGCCAGCAGCTTAGGGGGGCAGGTAAGGCAGCCCCAGCATTTT. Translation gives CASSLGGQVRQPQHF. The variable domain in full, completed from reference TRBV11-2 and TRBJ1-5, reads EAGVAQSPRYKIIEKRQSVAFWCNPISGHATLYWYQQILGQGPKLLIQFQNNGVVDDSQLPKDRFSAERLKGVDSTLKIQPAKLEDSAVYLCASSLGGQVRQPQHFGDGTRLSIL.